Listed here are 22 T cell receptor beta chains from one sample, sequenced in a study of blood T cell repertoires in COVID-19. Some clones are missing from TCRdb's copy, which holds only in-frame ones; the method was immunoSEQ multiplex PCR. The data contain about 100,000 clones, about 86% of them singletons. Sequencing was done on a sample of peripheral blood. The receptors stem from a man at least 80 years old with acute or convalescent COVID-19.

This sequence joins TRBV6-5 and TRBJ2-7; a weak D match, TRBD1 (5 bases). Germline-derived CDR1 and CDR2 are MNHEY and SVGAGI. V shed 6 bases and J shed 2 bases, with 8 bases lying between them. The CDR3 has 12 amino acids. The CDR3 loop reads CASRETAYEQYF. CDR3 DNA: TGTGCCAGCAGGGAGACAGCCTACGAGCAGTACTTC.

The chain has TRBV3-1 (or the pseudogene TRBV3-2) and TRBJ2-3; D gene unclear. V dropped 1 base and J dropped 4 bases, with 12 bases sitting between them. The CDR3 contains 15 residues. Germline CDR1 reads LGHDT; CDR2 reads YNNKEL (reference sequence). This CDR3 is CASSQGPRVADTQYF. CDR3 bases: TGTGCCAGCAGCCAAGGGCCTAGAGTGGCAGATACGCAGTATTTT.

The CDR3 reads CASSHPMGTSGPNTGELFF. DNA for the CDR3: TGCGCCAGCAGCCACCCCATGGGGACTAGCGGGCCTAACACCGGGGAGCTGTTTTTT. This sequence joins TRBV4-1 and TRBJ2-2; 12 bases agree with TRBD2. Losses at the gene ends were 3 bases for V and 2 bases for J; bases not matched to a gene: 10. This CDR3 region has 19 residues. Germline loops: CDR1 MGHRA, CDR2 YSYEKL.

This clone was observed once. The rearrangement joins TRBV6-5 to TRBJ1-2, with TRBD1 identical over 10 bases. V lost 6 bases and J lost 2; bases outside the gene matches: 6. The CDR3 spans 15 residues. Germline CDR1 is MNHEY and CDR2 is SVGAGI. The CDR3 DNA follows: TGTGCCAGCAGCCCAACGGGACAGGGGAACTATGGCTACACCTTC. Its protein product is CASSPTGQGNYGYTF.

This clone was observed a handful of times. The gene calls are TRBV5-1 and TRBJ1-6; TRBD1 might be the D (6 bases). V lost 4 bases and J 7 bases, leaving 21 bases between the germline ends. CDR3 length: 17 residues. Germline CDR1 is SGHRS and CDR2 is YFSETQ. The CDR3 region has the DNA TGCGCCAGCAGCGGGTCAAGCCGGGACATAGGAAATTCACCCCTCCACTTT. As protein: CASSGSSRDIGNSPLHF.

This chain connects TRBV6-2 or TRBV6-3 to TRBJ1-2; D is perhaps TRBD1 (5 bases). Per germline, CDR1 MNHEY and CDR2 SVGEGT. Trimming took 4 bases from V and 4 from J, leaving 10 bases between them. This CDR3 region has 13 residues. The DNA for the CDR3 is TGTGCCAGCAGTTGGCAGGGATCCTATGGCTACACCTTC. Protein: CASSWQGSYGYTF.

This clone was picked up a small number of times. The V and J genes are TRBV6-2 or TRBV6-3 and TRBJ2-5; TRBD1 might be the D (6 bases). The germline V and J ends were trimmed by 4 bases and 5 bases, with 14 bases remaining between them. The CDR3 covers 14 residues. Looked up from germline, CDR1 is MNHEY and CDR2 is SVGEGT. CDR3 sequence: CASSSIGQWETQYF. CDR3 DNA sequence: TGTGCCAGCAGTTCCATCGGACAGTGGGAGACCCAGTACTTC.

The J gene is TRBJ2-1, the V gene TRBV27, with 8 bases fitting TRBD2. This CDR3 region has 19 residues. V lost 2 bases to trimming and J lost 7 bases; unmatched junction nucleotides: 19. Germline-derived CDR1 and CDR2 are MNHEY and SMNVEV (reference sequence). The CDR3 sequence: CASSLMRGQLGRAVNEQFF. The CDR3 region has the DNA TGTGCCAGCAGTTTAATGAGGGGCCAGCTCGGGAGGGCCGTGAATGAGCAGTTCTTC.

V and J are TRBV12-5 and TRBJ1-1; D unclear. The CDR3 has 11 residues. Germline V gene data show CDR1 as LGHNT and CDR2 as FRNRAP. Trimming took 7 bases from V and 1 from J, leaving 4 bases between them. The CDR3 here is CASAQNTEAFF. CDR3 coding DNA: TGTGCTAGTGCCCAGAACACTGAAGCTTTCTTT.

The chain couples TRBV25-1 to TRBJ1-6; D remains ambiguous. V lost 6 bases and J 5 bases, leaving 14 bases between the germline ends. CDR1 is MGHDK and CDR2 is SYGVNS in the germline V gene. CDR3 length equals 15 residues. CDR3 residues: CASRQVDRNNSPLHF. The CDR3 coding sequence is TGTGCCAGCAGGCAGGTCGACCGTAATAATTCACCCCTCCACTTT.

The V gene is TRBV6-2 or TRBV6-3, the J gene TRBJ2-7; the match to TRBD2 covers 9 bases. The CDR3 totals 15 residues. Trimming cost V 3 bases and J 6 bases; bases outside gene matches: 9. Looked up from germline, CDR1 is MNHEY and CDR2 is SVGEGT. The CDR3 is CASSYLREGRGEQYF. The CDR3 DNA sequence: TGTGCCAGCAGTTATCTGCGGGAGGGCCGAGGCGAGCAGTACTTC.

The V call is TRBV13, the J call TRBJ2-1, with 14 bases identical to TRBD2. Germline V gene sequence: CDR1 PRHDT, CDR2 FYEKMQ (reference sequence). Unmatched junction bases numbered 7, after V lost 3 bases and J lost 9 bases. This CDR3 is built from 16 residues. CDR3 sequence: CASSFPGLAGVGEQFF. The CDR3, as DNA: TGTGCCAGCAGCTTCCCGGGACTAGCGGGAGTGGGTGAGCAGTTCTTC.

This sequence joins TRBV6-4 and TRBJ2-5; 10 bases map to TRBD2. V lost 11 bases to trimming and J lost 5 bases; unmatched junction nucleotides: 8. CDR1 MRHNA and CDR2 SNTAGT come from the germline V gene. This CDR3 is 13 amino acids long. CDR3 loop: CAAQREGYETQYF. The DNA of the CDR3 is TGTGCCGCCCAGCGGGAGGGCTACGAGACCCAGTACTTC.

V gene TRBV2 combines with J gene TRBJ1-1; 7 bases agree with TRBD1. The germline CDR1 and CDR2 sequences are SNHLY and FYNNEI. After removal of 0 bases from V and 5 bases from J, the junction contained 12 bases not matched to a gene. The CDR3 sequence is 17 residues long. In nucleotides, the CDR3 is TGTGCCAGCAGTGAAGCGCCCCCTACAGGGGTAGGGACTGAAGCTTTCTTT. Translating gives CASSEAPPTGVGTEAFF.

The V and J genes are TRBV10-3 and TRBJ1-6, with no clear D. The CDR3 contains 13 residues. CDR1 is ENHRY, CDR2 SYGVKD, per germline. The ends were cut back, 1 base at V and 7 bases at J, with 5 bases in the middle. CDR3 DNA sequence: TGTGCCATCAGTGAGTACGAGAATTCACCCCTCCACTTT. Translating it yields CAISEYENSPLHF.

The chain joins TRBV2 to TRBJ1-2; a weak D match, TRBD1 (6 bases). The CDR3 has 15 residues. In germline, CDR1 is SNHLY, CDR2 FYNNEI. The V and J ends lost 6 bases and 1 base respectively, with 15 bases between them. CDR3 loop: CASSPPDRNNYGYTF. Written as DNA, the CDR3 is TGTGCCAGCAGCCCCCCAGACAGGAATAACTATGGCTACACCTTC. The full variable domain, its missing parts supplied by reference TRBV2 and TRBJ1-2, is EPEVTQTPSHQVTQMGQEVILRCVPISNHLYFYWYRQILGQKVEFLVSFYNNEISEKSEIFDDQFSVERPDGSNFTLKIRSTKLEDSAMYFCASSPPDRNNYGYTFGSGTRLTVV.

V usage is TRBV18 and J usage is TRBJ2-2; 8 nucleotides match TRBD2. Germline V gene data show CDR1 as KGHSH and CDR2 as LQKENI. The CDR3 consists of 15 residues. J was trimmed by 0 bases and V by 10 bases; bases with no gene match: 7. The CDR3 DNA reads TGTGCCACCACCTATAGCGGGACGAACACCGGGGAGCTGTTTTTT. Translation gives CATTYSGTNTGELFF. Combining the CDR3 with reference TRBV18 and TRBJ2-2 gives the whole variable domain NAGVMQNPRHLVRRRGQEARLRCSPMKGHSHVYWYRQLPEEGLKFMVYLQKENIIDESGMPKERFSAEFPKEGPSILRIQQVVRGDSAAYFCATTYSGTNTGELFFGEGSRLTVL.

The V call is TRBV15, the J call TRBJ2-3, with 7 bases lining up with TRBD1. This CDR3 spans 15 amino acids. V lost 5 bases, J lost 1 base, and 6 bases stayed unmatched. Germline V lookup: CDR1 LNHNV, CDR2 YYDKDF (reference sequence). As DNA, the CDR3 is TGTGCCACCAGCTCCAACAGGGGTGGCACAGATACGCAGTATTTT. The encoded protein is CATSSNRGGTDTQYF.

This rearrangement joins TRBV5-4 to TRBJ2-7, with D unresolved. Deletions cut 4 bases from V and 2 bases from J, with 10 bases between. There are 13 residues in the CDR3. CDR1 is SGHNT and CDR2 is YYREEE in the germline V gene (reference sequence). The CDR3 loop is CASSNAETYEQYF. CDR3 bases: TGTGCCAGCAGCAACGCGGAAACCTACGAGCAGTACTTC.

The chain joins TRBV7-3 to TRBJ2-2; D is unresolved. The germline V gene has CDR1 SGHTA and CDR2 FQGTGA. This CDR3 comprises 16 residues. Trimming took off 1 base at V and 2 bases at J, with 11 bases between the two ends. CDR3 amino acids: CASSLNPTANTGELFF. The CDR3 nucleotides read TGTGCCAGCAGCTTAAATCCAACAGCTAACACCGGGGAGCTGTTTTTT. Full variable domain (missing parts from reference TRBV7-3 and TRBJ2-2): GAGVSQTPSNKVTEKGKYVELRCDPISGHTALYWYRQSLGQGPEFLIYFQGTGAADDSGLPNDRFFAVRPEGSVSTLKIQRTERGDSAVYLCASSLNPTANTGELFFGEGSRLTVL.

The chain links TRBV6-5 to TRBJ1-1; tentative D call: TRBD1 (5 bases). V was trimmed by 2 bases and J by 1 base, leaving 11 bases between them. CDR3 length equals 15 residues. Germline CDR1 MNHEY, CDR2 SVGAGI. For the CDR3, the DNA is TGTGCCAGCAGTTACCTTGGGCAGGGGAACACTGAAGCTTTCTTT. Translating it yields CASSYLGQGNTEAFF.

This chain joins TRBV7-2 and TRBJ2-7; a possible D gene is TRBD2 (7 bases). CDR1 SGHTA and CDR2 FQGNSA come from the germline V gene. Trimming removed 10 bases from V and 2 bases from J, with 18 bases in between. There are 14 residues in the CDR3. DNA for the CDR3: TGTGCCACCATGAGGGGGGGAAGCACCTACGAGCAGTACTTC. Translation: CATMRGGSTYEQYF.